Detailed here is one TCR beta chain. The data stem from a study of blood T cell repertoires in COVID-19. Overall study context: T cells, B-cell-depleted T cells, or PBMCs provided the cDNA or gDNA that served as material.

CDR3 length: 14 amino acids. Germline lookup yields CDR1 SGHNT and CDR2 YYREEE (reference sequence). The V and J ends lost 5 bases and 1 base respectively, with 13 bases between them. The repertoire was sequenced with immunoSEQ multiplex PCR; TCRdb's copy has only in-frame clones and lacks some. The table has 56,000 or so clones, roughly 84% seen once; the top ten hold about 5.5%. This sequence originates from a woman in her 70s with acute or convalescent COVID-19. The gene calls are TRBV5-4 and TRBJ2-7; the D gene is possibly TRBD1 (6 bases). Sequenced material: peripheral blood. CDR3 region: CASSPRQASYEQYF. Here the CDR3 DNA reads TGTGCCAGCAGTCCTCGACAGGCGTCCTACGAGCAGTACTTC.